This passage covers 8 T cell receptor beta chains from one sample sequenced in a study of graft-versus-host responses after intestinal transplantation. Profiling relied on immunoSEQ multiplex PCR, and the TCRdb table lists in-frame clones only, not all of them. Seen here are about 15,000 clones, just under 95% observed once, and the top ten hold about 0.78%. Here the sequenced sample was PBMCs, taken 9 days after transplant. Receptor source: a human patient who received an intestinal transplant, so some T cells may come from the graft donor.

The rearrangement joins TRBV9 to TRBJ2-7; no definite D call. This CDR3 comprises 15 residues. Germline loops: CDR1 SGDLS, CDR2 YYNGEE. The ends were cut back, 0 bases at V and 0 bases at J, with 10 bases in the middle. The CDR3 loop reads CASSVGGSNSYEQYF. DNA of the CDR3: TGTGCCAGCAGCGTAGGAGGCAGCAACTCCTACGAGCAGTACTTC.

The V and J genes are TRBV7-6 and TRBJ2-2, with TRBD2 as a possible D gene (6 bases). The CDR3 sequence is 16 residues long. In germline, CDR1 is SGHVS, CDR2 FNYEAQ. Trimming took 5 bases from V and 5 from J, leaving 18 bases between them. The CDR3 is CASSPLPGETTGELFF. The CDR3 coding sequence is TGTGCCAGCAGCCCTCTCCCGGGAGAAACGACCGGGGAGCTGTTTTTT.

The chain uses TRBV13 and TRBJ2-3, with 12 nucleotides matching TRBD2. Germline-derived CDR1 and CDR2 are PRHDT and FYEKMQ (reference sequence). This CDR3 has 15 residues. V shed 5 bases and J 5 bases; nucleotides not matched to a gene: 5. The CDR3: CASSPSGLAGDTQYF. CDR3 nucleotides: TGTGCCAGCAGCCCCTCGGGACTAGCGGGAGATACGCAGTATTTT. The full variable domain, with the rest looked up from reference TRBV13 and TRBJ2-3, is AAGVIQSPRHLIKEKRETATLKCYPIPRHDTVYWYQQGPGQDPQFLISFYEKMQSDKGSIPDRFSAQQFSDYHSELNMSSLELGDSALYFCASSPSGLAGDTQYFGPGTRLTVL.

The chain carries TRBV5-6 and TRBJ1-2, with TRBD1 as a possible D gene (6 bases). Looked up from germline, CDR1 is SGHDT and CDR2 is YYEEEE. This CDR3 region has 14 residues. Trimming removed 4 bases from V and 5 bases from J, with 15 bases in between. The CDR3 protein is CASSRGTPGYGYTF. In DNA form, the CDR3 reads TGTGCCAGCAGCCGAGGGACACCAGGGTATGGCTACACCTTC.

This rearrangement joins TRBV27 to TRBJ1-2; D remains ambiguous. CDR3 length equals 15 residues. Germline CDR1 MNHEY, CDR2 SMNVEV (reference sequence). V was trimmed by 1 base and J by 4 bases, leaving 13 bases between them. The CDR3 loop is CASSLWYTDPYGYTF. The CDR3 DNA is TGTGCCAGCAGTTTATGGTACACCGACCCCTATGGCTACACCTTC.

The V and J genes are TRBV27 and TRBJ1-2; 8 nucleotides agree with TRBD1. CDR1 and CDR2 from the germline V gene are MNHEY and SMNVEV (reference sequence). The CDR3 runs 17 residues. V lost 6 bases to trimming and J lost 2 bases; unmatched junction nucleotides: 14. The CDR3, as DNA: TGTGCCAGCAGAACATGGACAGGGAAAAAGGAAAACTATGGCTACACCTTC. Encoded protein: CASRTWTGKKENYGYTF.

The chain links TRBV6-5 to TRBJ1-1, with 7 positions matching TRBD1. V dropped 6 bases and J dropped 4; count of bases not matched to a gene: 8. The CDR3 covers 14 residues. Germline V gene data show CDR1 as MNHEY and CDR2 as SVGAGI. The CDR3 loop is CASSRAGGTTEAFF. As DNA, the CDR3 is TGTGCCAGCAGCAGGGCAGGGGGGACCACTGAAGCTTTCTTT.

The rearrangement joins TRBV30 to TRBJ2-2, with 8 bases aligning to TRBD1. Unmatched junction bases numbered 9, after V lost 3 bases and J lost 3 bases. CDR3 length: 16 amino acids. Germline V gene sequence: CDR1 GTSNPN, CDR2 SVGIG (reference sequence). CDR3 sequence: CAWRGGTGFYTGELFF. CDR3 bases: TGTGCCTGGAGAGGGGGGACAGGTTTTTACACCGGGGAGCTGTTTTTT.